Listed here are 28 T cell receptor beta chains from one sample, sequenced in a study of T-cell reconstitution after alpha-beta-depleted transplantation in children. As it was prepared, the TCRbeta library received unique molecular identifiers. TCRdb re-called the PCR reads through MiXCR, storing one row per CDR3 protein. The sample carries around 580,000 distinct CDR3 sequences, about a quarter recorded once. The sequenced sample was PBMCs, obtained before TCRalphabeta/CD19-depleted stem cell transplant. The receptors here all came from a boy under two years old with Wiskott-Aldrich syndrome, due to receive a stem cell transplant.

The CDR3 nucleotides are TGTGCCTGGAGTGTATTGGTAAGCTCCTACAATGAGCAGTTCTTC. Its translation is CAWSVLVSSYNEQFF. This chain connects TRBV30 to TRBJ2-1; D remains ambiguous. The germline V gene has CDR1 GTSNPN and CDR2 SVGIG (reference sequence). V lost 0 bases to trimming and J lost 0 bases, with 9 bases between them. CDR3 length: 15 residues. Full variable domain (remainder filled in from reference TRBV30 and TRBJ2-1): SQTIHQWPATLVQPVGSPLSLECTVEGTSNPNLYWYRQAAGRGLQLLFYSVGIGQISSEVPQNLSASRPQDRQFILSSKKLLLSDSGFYLCAWSVLVSSYNEQFFGPGTRLTVL.

This clonotype has just a few counts. This chain joins TRBV15 and TRBJ2-1; 7 nucleotides match TRBD2. Germline V gives CDR1 LNHNV, CDR2 YYDKDF (reference sequence). The CDR3 is 15 amino acids. The trim removed 1 base at V and 6 bases at J, leaving 6 bases unmatched. CDR3 sequence: CATSRALAEGNEQFF. The CDR3 DNA follows: TGTGCCACCAGCAGAGCGCTAGCGGAGGGCAATGAGCAGTTCTTC.

This clonotype occurred once. The rearrangement joins TRBV12-3 or TRBV12-4 to TRBJ2-7, with D maybe TRBD2 (5 bases). The CDR3 totals 14 residues. Deletions cut 3 bases from V and 5 bases from J, with 14 bases between. The CDR3 coding sequence is TGTGCCAGCAGTTTTCAACTAGGAAGCCACGAGCAGTACTTC. This encodes CASSFQLGSHEQYF.

This clonotype came up a few times. The chain links TRBV6-1 to TRBJ2-2, with 7 bases aligning to TRBD2. V lost 7 bases, J lost 6 bases, and 8 bases stayed unmatched. CDR3 length: 14 residues. Looked up from germline, CDR1 is MNHNS and CDR2 is SASEGT. The CDR3 sequence is CASKTGGSAGELFF. For the CDR3, the DNA is TGTGCCAGCAAGACGGGAGGTTCCGCCGGGGAGCTGTTTTTT.

The chain recombines TRBV29-1 with TRBJ2-3; D is perhaps TRBD2 (6 bases). The V end was cut by 6 bases, the J end by 3 bases, with 22 bases between. CDR1 is SQVTM and CDR2 is ANQGSEA in the germline V gene. The CDR3 contains 16 residues. CDR3 amino acids: CSVGGGARSGTDTQYF. DNA for the CDR3: TGCAGCGTGGGGGGTGGGGCGCGGTCGGGAACAGATACGCAGTATTTT.

A few counts support this clonotype. The J gene is TRBJ2-7, the V gene TRBV4-1; D ambiguous. CDR1 is MGHRA and CDR2 is YSYEKL in the germline V gene. The CDR3 is made up of 14 amino acids. Trimming took 4 bases from V and 6 from J, leaving 16 bases between them. For the CDR3, the DNA is TGCGCCAGCAGCCCCGACCCCCACGACGGCGAGCAGTACTTC. This gives the protein CASSPDPHDGEQYF.

This clonotype was seen repeatedly, ten times or more. V is TRBV28 and J is TRBJ2-7; 13 bases match TRBD2. CDR3 length: 15 amino acids. V lost 5 bases to trimming and J lost 4 bases; unmatched junction nucleotides: 5. Germline CDR1 is MDHEN and CDR2 is SYDVKM. The chain's CDR3 is CASSLRLAGGYEQYF. CDR3 coding DNA: TGTGCCAGCAGTCTAAGACTAGCGGGAGGTTACGAGCAGTACTTC.

The chain has TRBV10-3 and TRBJ2-1; TRBD2 is a possible D gene (5 bases). Deletions cut 4 bases from V and 0 bases from J, with 10 bases between. CDR3 length: 15 residues. Germline V gene lookup returns CDR1 ENHRY and CDR2 SYGVKD. DNA of the CDR3: TGTGCCATCAGTGCGAGCGGAAGCTCCTACAATGAGCAGTTCTTC. It yields the protein CAISASGSSYNEQFF.

Regarding this clonotype: A much more abundant neighbour one base away suggests this may be a read error. The chain has TRBV5-1 and TRBJ2-5, with D unclear. CDR3 length equals 12 residues. The germline CDR1 and CDR2 sequences are SGHRS and YFSETQ. V shed 3 bases and J shed 1 base, with 4 bases lying between them. The CDR3 region has the DNA TGCGCCAGCAGCTCCTCCCAAGAGACCCAGTACTTC. It is translated as CASSSSQETQYF. Together with reference TRBV5-1 and TRBJ2-5, the CDR3 gives the full variable domain: KAGVTQTPRYLIKTRGQQVTLSCSPISGHRSVSWYQQTPGQGLQFLFEYFSETQRNKGNFPGRFSGRQFSNSRSEMNVSTLELGDSALYLCASSSSQETQYFGPGTRLLVL.

This chain connects TRBV3-1 to TRBJ2-2; D ambiguous. CDR3 size: 13 residues. Germline V gene data show CDR1 as LGHDT and CDR2 as YNNKEL (reference sequence). V was clipped by 5 bases and J by 5 bases, with 9 bases between them. CDR3 in DNA: TGTGCCAGCAGCGTAAGGGAAACCGGGGAGCTGTTTTTT. This codes for CASSVRETGELFF. The whole variable domain, filled in from reference TRBV3-1 and TRBJ2-2, reads DTAVSQTPKYLVTQMGNDKSIKCEQNLGHDTMYWYKQDSKKFLKIMFSYNNKELIINETVPNRFSPKSPDKAHLNLHINSLELGDSAVYFCASSVRETGELFFGEGSRLTVL.

The genes are TRBV5-1 and TRBJ2-5; TRBD1 matches at 9 bases. J lost 5 bases, V lost 4 bases, and 6 bases had no gene match. The CDR3 covers 14 residues. Germline-derived CDR1 and CDR2 are SGHRS and YFSETQ. Here the CDR3 DNA reads TGCGCCAGCAGCCCAGGACAGGGGCACGAGACCCAGTACTTC. Translated, it gives CASSPGQGHETQYF.

Only a few counts were recorded for this clonotype. The chain couples TRBV5-1 to TRBJ2-5, with D possibly being TRBD1 (6 bases). This CDR3 region has 14 residues. Trimming left V 0 bases short and J 5 bases short, with 11 bases between. Per germline, CDR1 SGHRS and CDR2 YFSETQ. Here the CDR3 reads CASSLVQGMETQYF. The CDR3 region has the DNA TGCGCCAGCAGCTTGGTGCAGGGGATGGAGACCCAGTACTTC.

This clonotype was recorded a few times. The chain combines TRBV10-3 with TRBJ2-2, with TRBD1 matching over 8 bases. V was clipped by 6 bases and J by 4 bases; unmatched bases: 4. The CDR3 has 14 amino acids. Germline V gene data show CDR1 as ENHRY and CDR2 as SYGVKD. CDR3 in DNA: TGTGCCATCAGAGGACAGGGCGGCACCGGGGAGCTGTTTTTT. The encoded protein is CAIRGQGGTGELFF.

V usage is TRBV5-1 and J usage is TRBJ1-2, with 7 bases fitting TRBD1. From germline, CDR1 is SGHRS and CDR2 YFSETQ. After removal of 0 bases from V and 0 bases from J, the junction contained 8 bases not matched to a gene. The CDR3 is 17 amino acids. The CDR3 protein is CASSLESGGQPNYGYTF. The CDR3 bases are TGCGCCAGCAGCTTGGAGTCGGGGGGACAGCCTAACTATGGCTACACCTTC. The whole variable domain, remainder taken from reference TRBV5-1 and TRBJ1-2, is KAGVTQTPRYLIKTRGQQVTLSCSPISGHRSVSWYQQTPGQGLQFLFEYFSETQRNKGNFPGRFSGRQFSNSRSEMNVSTLELGDSALYLCASSLESGGQPNYGYTFGSGTRLTVV.

CDR3 loop: CASSHWTGAPNTEAFF. CDR3 DNA sequence: TGTGCCAGCAGCCACTGGACAGGGGCCCCGAACACTGAAGCTTTCTTT. V gene TRBV3-1 combines with J gene TRBJ1-1, with 9 bases that match TRBD1. The V and J ends lost 3 bases and 1 base, in that order; junction bases with no gene match: 6. The CDR3 is made up of 16 amino acids. Germline CDR1 and CDR2: LGHDT and YNNKEL (reference sequence).

The rearrangement uses TRBV10-3 and TRBJ2-3, with D unresolved. The V gene's germline CDR1 is ENHRY and CDR2 SYGVKD. The V end was cut by 3 bases, the J end by 3 bases, with 10 bases between. The CDR3 has 14 residues. This chain's CDR3 is CAISDGRYTDTQYF. Written as DNA, the CDR3 is TGTGCCATCAGTGATGGGCGGTATACAGATACGCAGTATTTT.

The genes are TRBV5-1 and TRBJ2-1; the match to TRBD2 covers 7 bases. J was trimmed by 0 bases and V by 8 bases; bases with no gene match: 2. There are 13 residues in the CDR3. CDR1 and CDR2 from the germline V gene are SGHRS and YFSETQ. The CDR3 bases are TGCGCCAGAGCGGGACCCTCCTACAATGAGCAGTTCTTC. Encoded protein: CARAGPSYNEQFF.

This chain uses TRBV5-1 with TRBJ2-1, with TRBD2 matching 11 bases. This CDR3 comprises 17 residues. After removal of 4 bases from V and 0 bases from J, the junction contained 6 bases not matched to a gene. Germline V CDR1 and CDR2: SGHRS, YFSETQ. CDR3 sequence reads: CASSPIGTSGSYNEQFF. For the CDR3, the DNA is TGCGCCAGCAGCCCCATAGGGACTAGCGGCTCCTACAATGAGCAGTTCTTC.

The V and J genes are TRBV7-3 and TRBJ2-1, with a possible D match to TRBD1 (5 bases). The V end was cut by 5 bases, the J end by 9 bases, with 14 bases between. Germline V CDR1 and CDR2: SGHTA, FQGTGA. The CDR3 totals 13 residues. The CDR3 loop is CASSPGHNGEQFF. The DNA for the CDR3 is TGTGCCAGCAGCCCCGGACATAACGGTGAGCAGTTCTTC.

The chain combines TRBV7-3 with TRBJ1-1; 7 bases match TRBD1. The CDR3 length is 13 residues. The germline gives CDR1 SGHTA, CDR2 FQGTGA. The junction had 6 bases not matched to a gene; V was cut back by 5 bases and J by 6 bases. For the CDR3, the DNA is TGTGCCAGCAGCCCCGGAGGGGGCTCTGAAGCTTTCTTT. This encodes CASSPGGGSEAFF.

Only a few counts were recorded for this clonotype. V gene TRBV12-3 or TRBV12-4 combines with J gene TRBJ1-4; 7 bases line up with TRBD1. This CDR3 region has 17 residues. Trimming took 7 bases from V and 0 from J; bases not matched to a gene: 11. The CDR3 reads CASTQVQGGSTNEKLFF. CDR3 nucleotides: TGTGCCAGCACCCAAGTTCAGGGGGGTTCAACTAATGAAAAACTGTTTTTT.

The V call is TRBV5-1, the J call TRBJ2-5; weak D call: TRBD1 (6 bases). The germline gives CDR1 SGHRS, CDR2 YFSETQ. CDR3 length: 14 residues. V was trimmed by 4 bases and J by 4 bases, leaving 14 bases between them. The CDR3 DNA follows: TGCGCCAGCAGCGCGGACAGTTTTGGAGAGACCCAGTACTTC. Translation gives CASSADSFGETQYF.

This chain uses TRBV18 with TRBJ2-1; TRBD1 matches 8 bases. The CDR3 length is 15 residues. Germline trimming cut 5 bases from V and 4 bases from J; bases unmatched to any gene: 7. Per the germline V gene, CDR1 is KGHSH and CDR2 is LQKENI. The CDR3 DNA reads TGTGCCAGCTCATACACAGGGGGGATTTACAATGAGCAGTTCTTC. Protein: CASSYTGGIYNEQFF. The entire variable domain, with the rest obtained from reference TRBV18 and TRBJ2-1, is as follows: NAGVMQNPRHLVRRRGQEARLRCSPMKGHSHVYWYRQLPEEGLKFMVYLQKENIIDESGMPKERFSAEFPKEGPSILRIQQVVRGDSAAYFCASSYTGGIYNEQFFGPGTRLTVL.

In this sample, this clonotype turned up a few times. The chain has TRBV12-3 or TRBV12-4 and TRBJ1-3; D ambiguous. V dropped 1 base and J dropped 0 bases, with 7 bases sitting between them. This CDR3 has 15 residues. CDR3 amino acids: CASSLEAISGNTIYF. The CDR3 DNA follows: TGTGCCAGCAGTTTAGAGGCCATCTCTGGAAACACCATATATTTT.

V is TRBV14 and J is TRBJ2-1; D is ambiguous. The germline V gene encodes CDR1 SGHDN and CDR2 FVKESK. The V and J ends lost 5 bases and 9 bases respectively, with 20 bases between them. This CDR3 has 15 residues. CDR3 DNA sequence: TGTGCCAGCAGCAAACAGTTGGCTGGCGTCGGTGAGCAGTTCTTC. Protein: CASSKQLAGVGEQFF.

This clonotype came up a few times. The chain employs TRBV19 and TRBJ2-3, with 9 bases matching TRBD1. V gave up 10 bases and J gave up 4 bases; unmatched junction bases: 3. CDR3 length equals 12 residues. The germline CDR1 and CDR2 sequences are LNHDA and SQIVND (reference sequence). The CDR3 nucleotides are TGTGCCACGGGACAGGGTGCAGATACGCAGTATTTT. Translated: CATGQGADTQYF.

This chain joins TRBV7-7 and TRBJ2-5; possibly TRBD1 for D (6 bases). V gave up 5 bases and J gave up 5 bases, with 15 bases separating them. Germline loops: CDR1 SSHAT, CDR2 FNYEAQ (reference sequence). The CDR3 has 14 residues. CDR3 region: CASSKSGVPETQYF. CDR3 bases: TGTGCCAGCAGCAAATCAGGGGTACCGGAGACCCAGTACTTC.

This clonotype was seen more than once but under ten times. The chain carries TRBV20-1 and TRBJ2-5; D unresolved. Germline V gene sequence: CDR1 DFQATT, CDR2 SNEGSKA (reference sequence). Between the trimmed V and J ends, which lost 1 base and 5 bases, there was a span of 8 bases. The CDR3 loop spans 12 amino acids. This CDR3 reads CSARVLPETQYF. The CDR3, as DNA: TGCAGTGCTAGAGTCCTCCCGGAGACCCAGTACTTC.